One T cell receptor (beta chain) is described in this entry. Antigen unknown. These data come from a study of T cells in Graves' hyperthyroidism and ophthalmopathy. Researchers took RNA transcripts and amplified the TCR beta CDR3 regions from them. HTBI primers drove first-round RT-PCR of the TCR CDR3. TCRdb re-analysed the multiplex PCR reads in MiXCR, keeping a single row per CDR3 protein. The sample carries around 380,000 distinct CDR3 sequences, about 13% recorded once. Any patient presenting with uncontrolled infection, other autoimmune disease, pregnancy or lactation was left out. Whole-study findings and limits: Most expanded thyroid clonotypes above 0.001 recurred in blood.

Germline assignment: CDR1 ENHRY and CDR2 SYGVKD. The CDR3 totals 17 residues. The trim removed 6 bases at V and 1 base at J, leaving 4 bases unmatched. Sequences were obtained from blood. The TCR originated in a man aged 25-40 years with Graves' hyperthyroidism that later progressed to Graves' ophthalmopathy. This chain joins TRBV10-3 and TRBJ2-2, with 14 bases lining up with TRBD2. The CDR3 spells CAIRPGLAGENTGELFF. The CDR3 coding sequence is TGTGCCATCAGACCGGGACTAGCGGGGGAGAACACCGGGGAGCTGTTTTTT.